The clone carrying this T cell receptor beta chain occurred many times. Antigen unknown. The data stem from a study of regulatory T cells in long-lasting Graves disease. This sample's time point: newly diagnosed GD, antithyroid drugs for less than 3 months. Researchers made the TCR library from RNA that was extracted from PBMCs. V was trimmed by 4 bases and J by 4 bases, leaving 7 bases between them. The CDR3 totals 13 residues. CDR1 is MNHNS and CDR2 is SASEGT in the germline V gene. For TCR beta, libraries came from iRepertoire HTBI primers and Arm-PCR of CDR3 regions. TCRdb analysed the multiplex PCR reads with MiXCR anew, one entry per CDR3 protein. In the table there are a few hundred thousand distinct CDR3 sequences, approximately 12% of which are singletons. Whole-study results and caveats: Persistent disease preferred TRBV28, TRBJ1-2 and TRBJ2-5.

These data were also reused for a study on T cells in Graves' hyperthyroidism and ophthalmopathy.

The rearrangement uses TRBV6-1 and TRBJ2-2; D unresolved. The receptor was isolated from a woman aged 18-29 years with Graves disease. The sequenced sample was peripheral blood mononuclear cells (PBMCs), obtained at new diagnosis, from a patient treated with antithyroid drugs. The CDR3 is CASSGWSTGELFF. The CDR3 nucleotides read TGTGCCAGCAGTGGGTGGAGCACCGGGGAGCTGTTTTTT.